The 21 T cell receptor beta chains presented below share a single source sample, sequenced in a study of T cells after posttransplantation cyclophosphamide. Some clones are missing from TCRdb's copy, which holds only in-frame ones; the method was immunoSEQ multiplex PCR. The sample shows 20,000 to 30,000 clones, none of them appearing just once. Sequencing used PBMCs. These receptors were obtained from a woman aged 50 to 60 in good health, CMV-negative, and a related stem cell transplant donor.

In its sample, this clone was seen many times. The chain employs TRBV19 and TRBJ1-5; the match to TRBD1 covers 7 bases. This CDR3 contains 12 residues. Germline CDR1 reads LNHDA; CDR2 reads SQIVND (reference sequence). The CDR3 DNA is TGTGCTTTGGACAGGAGCAAGAGGTCCCAGCATTTT. Protein: CALDRSKRSQHF.

This clone was counted ten times or more. The V gene is TRBV9, the J gene TRBJ2-1; 9 bases fit TRBD2. V shed 0 bases and J 7 bases; nucleotides not matched to a gene: 8. This CDR3 is built from 16 residues. Germline V lookup: CDR1 SGDLS, CDR2 YYNGEE. The CDR3 region is CASSVGLAAWGNEQFF. In nucleotides, the CDR3 is TGTGCCAGCAGCGTAGGACTAGCGGCCTGGGGAAATGAGCAGTTCTTC.

This clone was counted only a few times. The chain joins TRBV7-8 to TRBJ1-2, with 7 positions matching TRBD1. The V gene end was trimmed by 5 bases and the J gene end by 5 bases; junction bases not matched to a gene: 11. The CDR3 totals 15 residues. Germline V gene sequence: CDR1 SGHVS, CDR2 FQNEAQ. The CDR3 here is CASSQQGFSGYGYTF. In DNA form, the CDR3 reads TGTGCCAGCAGCCAACAGGGGTTTTCTGGGTATGGCTACACCTTC.

This clone was counted many times. The chain carries TRBV5-4 and TRBJ2-5; 11 bases line up with TRBD2. The J segment lost 3 bases and the V segment lost 2 bases, leaving 3 bases of the junction unmatched. Looked up from germline, CDR1 is SGHNT and CDR2 is YYREEE (reference sequence). The CDR3 has 15 residues. The CDR3 DNA follows: TGTGCCAGCAGCTTACGACTAGCGGGAAAAGAGACCCAGTACTTC. Encoded protein: CASSLRLAGKETQYF. Full variable domain (outside the CDR3, taken from reference TRBV5-4 and TRBJ2-5): ETGVTQSPTHLIKTRGQQVTLRCSSQSGHNTVSWYQQALGQGPQFIFQYYREEENGRGNFPPRFSGLQFPNYSSELNVNALELDDSALYLCASSLRLAGKETQYFGPGTRLLVL.

This clone has ten or more counts. This chain connects TRBV18 to TRBJ2-2; TRBD2 matches at 8 bases. V shed 3 bases, J shed 1 base, and the junction held 10 bases outside the gene matches. The CDR3 has 18 residues. Germline V gene sequence: CDR1 KGHSH, CDR2 LQKENI. CDR3 sequence (DNA): TGTGCCAGCTCACCTCCCTTTAGCGGGGTCAAGAACACCGGGGAGCTGTTTTTT. Protein: CASSPPFSGVKNTGELFF.

Ten or more counts support this clone. The chain employs TRBV4-1 and TRBJ1-2; 10 bases fit TRBD1. There are 15 residues in the CDR3. V gave up 5 bases and J gave up 4 bases; unmatched junction bases: 7. CDR1 is MGHRA, CDR2 YSYEKL, per germline. CDR3 region: CASSGQGGLTYGYTF. The CDR3, as DNA: TGCGCCAGCAGCGGACAGGGGGGGTTGACCTATGGCTACACCTTC.

This clone showed up many times. The V and J genes are TRBV7-9 and TRBJ2-1; no reliable D call. The CDR3 runs 14 residues. CDR1 and CDR2 (germline): SEHNR, FQNEAQ (reference sequence). V was shortened by 3 bases and J by 3 bases, with 9 bases between the two germline ends. Here the CDR3 reads CASSFPTSYNEQFF. CDR3 coding DNA: TGTGCCAGCAGCTTTCCGACAAGCTACAATGAGCAGTTCTTC.

Many counts were recorded for this clone. This chain connects TRBV6-6 to TRBJ2-2; a weak D match, TRBD1 (8 bases). Germline assignment: CDR1 MNHNY and CDR2 SVGAGI (reference sequence). The CDR3 is 16 residues long. Trimming pared 6 bases from V and 6 bases from J, leaving 20 bases between. CDR3 protein: CASSPTDRGGAGELFF. The CDR3 bases are TGTGCCAGCAGCCCCACCGACAGGGGAGGGGCCGGGGAGCTGTTTTTT.

This clone was recorded many times. This rearrangement joins TRBV6-4 to TRBJ1-2; the D is unclear. Trimming cost V 4 bases and J 4 bases, with 13 bases left between them. The length of the CDR3 is 14 residues. From germline, CDR1 is MRHNA and CDR2 SNTAGT. CDR3 in amino acids: CASSASQSAYGYTF. The CDR3 nucleotides read TGTGCCAGCAGTGCTAGCCAATCCGCCTATGGCTACACCTTC.

In its sample, this clone was seen many times. V and J are TRBV5-1 and TRBJ2-7; 7 bases agree with TRBD2. CDR3 length: 15 amino acids. The V gene's germline CDR1 is SGHRS and CDR2 YFSETQ. After removal of 0 bases from V and 3 bases from J, the junction contained 6 bases not matched to a gene. In nucleotides, the CDR3 is TGCGCCAGCAGCTTGGAATCTAGCGGTATCTACGAGCAGTACTTC. Translated, it gives CASSLESSGIYEQYF.

At least ten counts were recorded for this clone. The CDR3 DNA follows: TGTGCCAGCAGTAAACAGGGTGCCCCTGAAGCTTTCTTT. This translates into CASSKQGAPEAFF. This chain connects TRBV6-6 to TRBJ1-1; D might be TRBD1 (6 bases). The CDR3 is made up of 13 amino acids. Germline V gene sequence: CDR1 MNHNY, CDR2 SVGAGI (reference sequence). The germline V and J ends were trimmed by 5 bases and 6 bases, with 13 bases remaining between them.

This clone occurred many times. The rearrangement joins TRBV11-2 to TRBJ1-1; D uncertain. Germline CDR1 SGHAT, CDR2 FQNNGV. The length of the CDR3 is 13 residues. V was shortened by 6 bases and J by 1 base, with 9 bases between the two germline ends. Here the CDR3 DNA reads TGTGCCAGCAGGCGACTCCAGAACACTGAAGCTTTCTTT. It specifies CASRRLQNTEAFF.

This clone was seen many times. This chain uses TRBV7-9 with TRBJ2-2; 12 nucleotides align to TRBD2. Germline-derived CDR1 and CDR2 are SEHNR and FQNEAQ (reference sequence). J lost 4 bases, V lost 4 bases, and 4 bases had no gene match. The CDR3 consists of 16 residues. The DNA of the CDR3 is TGTGCCAGCAGCTGGCCGGGACTAGCGGGCACCGGGGAGCTGTTTTTT. Its protein product is CASSWPGLAGTGELFF.

At least ten counts were recorded for this clone. CDR3: CSVVPGTVFSETQYF. The CDR3 nucleotides are TGCAGCGTTGTACCCGGGACAGTGTTTTCTGAGACCCAGTACTTC. The chain uses TRBV29-1 and TRBJ2-5; 7 bases match TRBD1. Germline V gives CDR1 SQVTM, CDR2 ANQGSEA. V lost 4 bases to trimming and J lost 5 bases; unmatched junction nucleotides: 13. The CDR3 runs 15 residues.

This clone was recorded many times. The V call is TRBV5-4, the J call TRBJ2-7, with D tentatively TRBD2 (6 bases). The length of the CDR3 is 15 residues. V was trimmed by 2 bases and J by 0 bases, leaving 12 bases between them. Germline V gene lookup returns CDR1 SGHNT and CDR2 YYREEE (reference sequence). This CDR3 is CASSFRDFPSYEQYF. DNA of the CDR3: TGTGCCAGCAGCTTTCGGGACTTCCCCTCCTACGAGCAGTACTTC.

Ten or more counts support this clone. This chain connects TRBV18 to TRBJ2-1; D is uncertain. The V end was cut by 1 base, the J end by 4 bases, with 14 bases between. The CDR3 has 16 residues. Germline CDR1 and CDR2: KGHSH and LQKENI. The CDR3 protein is CASSPQETSSYNEQFF. The CDR3 nucleotides read TGTGCCAGCTCACCACAAGAGACTTCTTCATACAATGAGCAGTTCTTC.

This clone was observed many times. The gene calls are TRBV20-1 and TRBJ1-5, with no clear D. This CDR3 has 11 residues. CDR1 and CDR2 (germline): DFQATT, SNEGSKA (reference sequence). Trimming stripped 3 bases from V and 5 bases from J, with 5 bases between. The CDR3 here is CSASPDQPQHF. The DNA for the CDR3 is TGCAGTGCTAGTCCCGATCAGCCCCAGCATTTT.

Ten or more counts support this clone. This chain links TRBV7-4 with TRBJ1-5; tentative D call: TRBD1 (5 bases). The CDR3 has 14 residues. Germline CDR1 reads SGHVT; CDR2 reads SQSDAQ. V was pared by 5 bases and J by 1 base, with 9 bases between. In DNA form, the CDR3 reads TGTGCCAGCAGCCGAGACAGAAGCAATCAGCCCCAGCATTTT. Amino acid sequence: CASSRDRSNQPQHF.

This clone showed up just a few times. The genes are TRBV27 and TRBJ2-1, with TRBD2 identical over 12 bases. J gave up 4 bases and V 7 bases, and 5 bases lay outside the gene matches. Germline V gene lookup returns CDR1 MNHEY and CDR2 SMNVEV (reference sequence). The CDR3 is 15 residues long. CDR3 amino acids: CASIPTSGGYNEQFF. The CDR3 DNA follows: TGTGCCAGCATCCCGACTAGCGGGGGATACAATGAGCAGTTCTTC.

This clone was picked up many times. CDR3 region: CASSEGSFRETQYF. The DNA for the CDR3 is TGTGCCAGCAGTGAAGGGAGTTTCAGGGAGACCCAGTACTTC. The chain combines TRBV6-4 with TRBJ2-5; TRBD2 might be the D (5 bases). V lost 3 bases and J lost 5, with 13 bases in between. The CDR3 length is 14 residues. Germline values: CDR1 MRHNA, CDR2 SNTAGT.

This clone was recorded at least ten times. The DNA for the CDR3 is TGTGCCAGTAGTAACGCGTATGGCTACACCTTC. Protein sequence: CASSNAYGYTF. This chain connects TRBV19 to TRBJ1-2; D gene uncertain. Trimming cost V 4 bases and J 5 bases, with 5 bases left between them. The V gene's germline CDR1 is LNHDA and CDR2 SQIVND (reference sequence). The CDR3 has 11 residues.